What follows describes a single T cell receptor (beta chain). The CDR3 is 12 amino acids. Germline V CDR1 and CDR2: GTSNPN, SVGIG (reference sequence). Trimming left V 2 bases short and J 8 bases short, with 12 bases between. The entry originates in a study of shared clonotypes between healthy human individuals. Profiling relied on immunoSEQ multiplex PCR, and the TCRdb table lists in-frame clones only, not all of them. Of 2,100,000 or so clones in the sample, more than 90% were seen once. The sequence derives from a man aged 18-30 years in good health. The sample comprised naive CD4+ T cells sorted from blood. Stated subset: CD45RA+ positively selected. The V call is TRBV30, the J call TRBJ1-1, with D maybe TRBD1 (5 bases). This CDR3 is CAWSRTTREAFF. CDR3 nucleotide sequence: TGTGCCTGGAGTAGGACAACGAGGGAAGCTTTCTTT. The whole variable domain, remainder taken from reference TRBV30 and TRBJ1-1, is SQTIHQWPATLVQPVGSPLSLECTVEGTSNPNLYWYRQAAGRGLQLLFYSVGIGQISSEVPQNLSASRPQDRQFILSSKKLLLSDSGFYLCAWSRTTREAFFGQGTRLTVV.